What follows are 29 T cell receptor beta chains derived from one specimen sequenced in a study of blood T cell repertoires in COVID-19. Assay: immunoSEQ multiplex PCR; the TCRdb copy retains only in-frame clones and omits some. The data hold some 250,000 clones, with around 82% observed a single time. What was sequenced was peripheral blood. The receptors originated from a woman between 18 and 29 years old with acute or convalescent COVID-19.

The chain joins TRBV19 to TRBJ1-1; 9 positions match TRBD1. The V gene's germline CDR1 is LNHDA and CDR2 SQIVND (reference sequence). The CDR3 spans 20 residues. V lost 7 bases to trimming and J lost 4 bases; unmatched junction nucleotides: 25. CDR3 region: CASIPRDRDLPGFSGTEAFF. CDR3 DNA: TGTGCCAGTATTCCCCGGGACAGGGACCTCCCCGGCTTTAGTGGCACTGAAGCTTTCTTT.

Worth noting for this clone: The identical CDR3 is also encoded by other nucleotide sequences in the sample. The chain has TRBV5-1 and TRBJ1-1; 8 nucleotides line up with TRBD1. There are 14 residues in the CDR3. Per the germline V gene, CDR1 is SGHRS and CDR2 is YFSETQ. Germline trimming cut 4 bases from V and 2 bases from J; bases unmatched to any gene: 4. The DNA for the CDR3 is TGCGCCAGCAGCCCCGGGACAGGCAACACTGAAGCTTTCTTT. Translated, it gives CASSPGTGNTEAFF.

This chain joins TRBV9 and TRBJ1-1, with D perhaps TRBD1 (6 bases). CDR3 length equals 15 residues. Germline values: CDR1 SGDLS, CDR2 YYNGEE. Deletions cut 0 bases from V and 0 bases from J, with 9 bases between. CDR3 sequence: CASSVAGHLNTEAFF. The CDR3, as DNA: TGTGCCAGCAGCGTAGCGGGACACCTGAACACTGAAGCTTTCTTT. Together with reference TRBV9 and TRBJ1-1, the CDR3 gives the full variable domain: DSGVTQTPKHLITATGQRVTLRCSPRSGDLSVYWYQQSLDQGLQFLIQYYNGEERAKGNILERFSAQQFPDLHSELNLSSLELGDSALYFCASSVAGHLNTEAFFGQGTRLTVV.

CDR3 bases: TGTGCCAGTAGGATGACTACAGGGGGGGGCTATAGCAATCAGCCCCAGCATTTT. Protein product: CASRMTTGGGYSNQPQHF. This sequence joins TRBV19 and TRBJ1-5; 8 bases align to TRBD1. J lost 0 bases, V lost 6 bases, and 13 bases had no gene match. The V gene's germline CDR1 is LNHDA and CDR2 SQIVND (reference sequence). The CDR3 totals 18 residues.

The chain uses TRBV5-1 and TRBJ1-3; D may be TRBD1 (6 bases). Germline V gene sequence: CDR1 SGHRS, CDR2 YFSETQ. Trimming stripped 4 bases from V and 0 bases from J, with 17 bases between. This CDR3 spans 17 amino acids. The CDR3 DNA reads TGCGCCAGCAGCGGGGGCGTGGGGGCACTCTCTGGAAACACCATATATTTT. Protein product: CASSGGVGALSGNTIYF.

The chain uses TRBV19 and TRBJ2-1, with 7 nucleotides matching TRBD2. CDR1 and CDR2 from the germline V gene are LNHDA and SQIVND (reference sequence). The ends lost 6 bases at V and 0 bases at J; junction bases unmatched: 5. The CDR3 length is 15 residues. CDR3 coding DNA: TGTGCCAGTAGGGGCGGGAGCGGCTCCTACAATGAGCAGTTCTTC. This translates into CASRGGSGSYNEQFF.

The chain has TRBV14 and TRBJ1-2, with D perhaps matching TRBD1 (5 bases). Looked up from germline, CDR1 is SGHDN and CDR2 is FVKESK. V was clipped by 3 bases and J by 0 bases, with 14 bases between them. This CDR3 spans 16 amino acids. CDR3 sequence (DNA): TGTGCCAGCAGCCAGAAAGGGGCAGTACCTAACTATGGCTACACCTTC. Protein product: CASSQKGAVPNYGYTF.

The chain joins TRBV7-2 to TRBJ2-1; TRBD2 is a possible D gene (6 bases). Trimming took off 2 bases at V and 6 bases at J, with 14 bases between the two ends. The CDR3 extends over 15 amino acids. Germline V CDR1 and CDR2: SGHTA, FQGNSA. CDR3 DNA sequence: TGTGCCAGCAGCTTATTTGCACTGGGGGGCAATGAGCAGTTCTTC. It encodes CASSLFALGGNEQFF.

The chain combines TRBV30 with TRBJ2-5; TRBD2 agrees at 7 bases. Losses at the gene ends were 5 bases for V and 7 bases for J; bases not matched to a gene: 7. The CDR3 runs to 12 residues. Germline CDR1 reads GTSNPN; CDR2 reads SVGIG (reference sequence). The CDR3 sequence: CAWGTSVRTQYF. The CDR3 DNA reads as TGTGCCTGGGGCACTAGCGTCCGGACCCAGTACTTC.

V gene TRBV19 combines with J gene TRBJ1-2; D is undetermined. The CDR3 runs 12 residues. Per the germline V gene, CDR1 is LNHDA and CDR2 is SQIVND (reference sequence). With 6 bases removed from V and 8 bases from J, the gap between germline ends came to 13 bases. CDR3 in DNA: TGTGCCAGTAGGTTGCCCCCCGAGGGCTACACCTTC. Translated, it gives CASRLPPEGYTF.

The V gene is TRBV6-5, the J gene TRBJ2-7; D might be TRBD1 (6 bases). CDR3 length: 15 residues. Germline CDR1 MNHEY, CDR2 SVGAGI. Trimming pared 2 bases from V and 2 bases from J, leaving 13 bases between. Written as DNA, the CDR3 is TGTGCCAGCAGTTACGGCAGGGGCCTTCCCTACGAGCAGTACTTC. This translates into CASSYGRGLPYEQYF.

This clone was detected once. The chain links TRBV25-1 to TRBJ1-2, with D possibly TRBD1 on 5 matching bases. The CDR3 spans 13 residues. V was pared by 4 bases and J by 3 bases, with 9 bases between. CDR1 is MGHDK and CDR2 is SYGVNS in the germline V gene. As DNA, the CDR3 is TGTGCCAGCAGTGTTGGGGGGGACTATGGCTACACCTTC. It codes for CASSVGGDYGYTF.

The rearrangement uses TRBV27 and TRBJ2-3; 8 nucleotides align to TRBD2. The V gene end was trimmed by 8 bases and the J gene end by 6 bases; junction bases not matched to a gene: 19. This CDR3 has 17 residues. Germline V lookup: CDR1 MNHEY, CDR2 SMNVEV (reference sequence). CDR3 coding DNA: TGTGCCAGCCAGAAAAGATCAGCGGGAGTCCCCGGGGATACGCAGTATTTT. It translates to CASQKRSAGVPGDTQYF.

In DNA form, the CDR3 reads TGTGCCAGCAGTTACGGCCTAGCGGGAGTTTTAGATACGCAGTATTTT. Translating it yields CASSYGLAGVLDTQYF. The rearrangement joins TRBV6-5 to TRBJ2-3; 10 nucleotides agree with TRBD2. Trimming at V came to 2 bases and at J to 5 bases, leaving 7 bases not matched to a gene. The CDR3 is made up of 16 amino acids. Germline loops: CDR1 MNHEY, CDR2 SVGAGI.

The CDR3, as DNA: TGTGCCAGCAGCTTAGGCCTCGGGGCAGGGGCTAACACCGGGGAGCTGTTTTTT. Translating it yields CASSLGLGAGANTGELFF. This sequence joins TRBV13 and TRBJ2-2; tentatively, D is TRBD1 (6 bases). The CDR3 is 18 residues long. Per the germline V gene, CDR1 is PRHDT and CDR2 is FYEKMQ (reference sequence). Trimming took 0 bases from V and 2 from J, leaving 16 bases between them. Full variable domain (outside the CDR3, taken from reference TRBV13 and TRBJ2-2): AAGVIQSPRHLIKEKRETATLKCYPIPRHDTVYWYQQGPGQDPQFLISFYEKMQSDKGSIPDRFSAQQFSDYHSELNMSSLELGDSALYFCASSLGLGAGANTGELFFGEGSRLTVL.

J is TRBJ2-2 and V is TRBV30, with 9 bases identical to TRBD2. Per the germline V gene, CDR1 is GTSNPN and CDR2 is SVGIG (reference sequence). The CDR3 covers 15 residues. The V and J ends lost 4 bases and 7 bases, in that order; junction bases with no gene match: 10. CDR3 sequence: CAWKGGGTSSGELFF. In DNA form, the CDR3 reads TGTGCCTGGAAGGGGGGCGGGACTAGCAGCGGGGAGCTGTTTTTT.

V is TRBV27 and J is TRBJ2-7; 11 positions match TRBD1. With 5 bases clipped from V and 4 bases from J, the junction kept 4 bases outside the gene matches. There are 14 residues in the CDR3. CDR1 is MNHEY and CDR2 is SMNVEV in the germline V gene (reference sequence). This CDR3 is CASSPGTGGYEQYF. As DNA, the CDR3 is TGTGCCAGCAGTCCTGGGACAGGGGGATACGAGCAGTACTTC.

This chain connects TRBV27 to TRBJ1-1; D is unresolved. Germline CDR1 and CDR2: MNHEY and SMNVEV (reference sequence). This CDR3 is 14 amino acids long. Trimming left V 2 bases short and J 1 base short, with 8 bases between. The CDR3 is CASSLQQTNTEAFF. As DNA, the CDR3 is TGTGCCAGCAGTTTACAACAGACGAACACTGAAGCTTTCTTT.

V and J are TRBV4-3 and TRBJ1-5; TRBD1 might be the D (6 bases). Per the germline V gene, CDR1 is LGHNA and CDR2 is YSLEER. The CDR3 runs 15 residues. Trimming stripped 0 bases from V and 5 bases from J, with 11 bases between. CDR3 bases: TGCGCCAGCAGCCAAGACGGGGGGCTCTATCAGCCCCAGCATTTT. Protein product: CASSQDGGLYQPQHF.

This rearrangement joins TRBV9 to TRBJ2-7; 9 nucleotides line up with TRBD1. The germline gives CDR1 SGDLS, CDR2 YYNGEE. Trimming took 2 bases from V and 5 from J; bases not matched to a gene: 8. This CDR3 has 15 amino acids. The CDR3 region is CASSVGQGEFHEQYF. The CDR3 coding sequence is TGTGCCAGCAGCGTGGGACAGGGAGAATTCCACGAGCAGTACTTC.

V and J are TRBV6-5 and TRBJ1-4, with TRBD1 identical over 8 bases. Germline V gives CDR1 MNHEY, CDR2 SVGAGI. The CDR3 covers 14 residues. Losses at the gene ends were 10 bases for V and 0 bases for J; bases not matched to a gene: 4. The CDR3 protein is CAILQGATNEKLFF. DNA for the CDR3: TGTGCCATTTTACAGGGGGCAACTAATGAAAAACTGTTTTTT.

V and J are TRBV19 and TRBJ2-1; unclear D gene. Germline V gives CDR1 LNHDA, CDR2 SQIVND (reference sequence). The CDR3 totals 11 residues. Trimming removed 3 bases from V and 8 bases from J, with 5 bases in between. CDR3 nucleotide sequence: TGTGCCAGTAGTATTAGTTATGAGCAGTTCTTC. Its translation: CASSISYEQFF.

V usage is TRBV7-2 and J usage is TRBJ2-7; TRBD1 aligns across 8 bases. Germline V gene data show CDR1 as SGHTA and CDR2 as FQGNSA. With 5 bases clipped from V and 0 bases from J, the junction kept 3 bases outside the gene matches. The CDR3 contains 14 residues. This CDR3 reads CASSTTGGSYEQYF. DNA for the CDR3: TGTGCCAGCAGCACTACAGGGGGCTCCTACGAGCAGTACTTC.

The V gene is TRBV30, the J gene TRBJ2-1; 8 bases match TRBD2. The CDR3 totals 14 residues. Germline CDR1 is GTSNPN and CDR2 is SVGIG (reference sequence). Trimming at V came to 3 bases and at J to 5 bases, leaving 6 bases not matched to a gene. CDR3 amino acids: CAWSVLAANNEQFF. CDR3 DNA: TGTGCCTGGAGCGTACTAGCGGCAAACAATGAGCAGTTCTTC.

This chain joins TRBV5-1 and TRBJ2-2; D ambiguous. Germline CDR1 and CDR2: SGHRS and YFSETQ. Trimming stripped 2 bases from V and 0 bases from J, with 8 bases between. There are 15 residues in the CDR3. In DNA form, the CDR3 reads TGCGCCAGCAGCTTTGGGCTACCGAACACCGGGGAGCTGTTTTTT. Translating gives CASSFGLPNTGELFF.

CDR3 sequence (DNA): TGTGCCAGCGCTTTAGACTACTACGAGCAGTACTTC. Translation: CASALDYYEQYF. The gene calls are TRBV18 and TRBJ2-7, with D perhaps matching TRBD2 (5 bases). The V end lost 8 bases, the J end lost 3 bases, and 11 bases lay between the germline ends. Germline-derived CDR1 and CDR2 are KGHSH and LQKENI. The length of the CDR3 is 12 residues.

The sample holds a few counts of this clone. The rearrangement joins TRBV27 to TRBJ1-1; D is possibly TRBD1 (6 bases). Trimming removed 3 bases from V and 0 bases from J, with 17 bases in between. There are 17 residues in the CDR3. The germline CDR1 and CDR2 sequences are MNHEY and SMNVEV (reference sequence). This CDR3 is CASSFIAGAGMNTEAFF. CDR3 sequence (DNA): TGTGCCAGCAGTTTTATCGCAGGGGCCGGGATGAACACTGAAGCTTTCTTT.

This chain connects TRBV28 to TRBJ2-2; possible D gene TRBD1, 5 bases. The V end was cut by 7 bases, the J end by 7 bases, with 13 bases between. CDR1 MDHEN and CDR2 SYDVKM come from the germline V gene. The CDR3 is 13 amino acids. The CDR3 region is CASNSRVRGELFF. The CDR3 nucleotides read TGTGCCAGCAACAGCAGGGTCCGCGGGGAGCTGTTTTTT. The variable domain in full, with the rest retrieved from reference TRBV28 and TRBJ2-2, is DVKVTQSSRYLVKRTGEKVFLECVQDMDHENMFWYRQDPGLGLRLIYFSYDVKMKEKGDIPEGYSVSREKKERFSLILESASTNQTSMYLCASNSRVRGELFFGEGSRLTVL.

This chain links TRBV7-2 with TRBJ1-2, with a weak D call TRBD1 (5 bases). V was shortened by 5 bases and J by 4 bases, with 20 bases between the two germline ends. The CDR3 extends over 16 amino acids. Germline loops: CDR1 SGHTA, CDR2 FQGNSA. The CDR3 sequence is CASSPTLSGPSYGYTF. The CDR3 DNA is TGTGCCAGCAGCCCGACCCTATCAGGGCCCAGCTATGGCTACACCTTC.